This T cell receptor beta chain was sequenced for a study of cytomegalovirus exposure and HLA in healthy donors. PCR employed 60 Vbeta and 13 Jbeta primers. TCRdb's copy holds only in-frame clones and misses some; the assay was immunoSEQ multiplex PCR. The table shows 90,000 to 120,000 clones, with roughly 80% occurring only once. Germline CDR1 and CDR2: MDHEN and SYDVKM. The CDR3 contains 15 residues. Trimming cost V 4 bases and J 4 bases; bases outside gene matches: 8. Concerning this clone: Its antigen is still unknown.

Notes on the study in general: Later analysis associated a missense DCLRE1C variant with TCR beta V- and J-gene trimming.

The sequence was obtained from a man aged 25 to 45 in good health and CMV-seronegative. The rearrangement uses TRBV28 and TRBJ1-1; 8 bases fit TRBD1. Sequenced input: PBMCs. The CDR3 coding sequence is TGTGCCAGCAGTTCCAGGGGGCGGTGGGGCACTGAAGCTTTCTTT. This codes for CASSSRGRWGTEAFF.